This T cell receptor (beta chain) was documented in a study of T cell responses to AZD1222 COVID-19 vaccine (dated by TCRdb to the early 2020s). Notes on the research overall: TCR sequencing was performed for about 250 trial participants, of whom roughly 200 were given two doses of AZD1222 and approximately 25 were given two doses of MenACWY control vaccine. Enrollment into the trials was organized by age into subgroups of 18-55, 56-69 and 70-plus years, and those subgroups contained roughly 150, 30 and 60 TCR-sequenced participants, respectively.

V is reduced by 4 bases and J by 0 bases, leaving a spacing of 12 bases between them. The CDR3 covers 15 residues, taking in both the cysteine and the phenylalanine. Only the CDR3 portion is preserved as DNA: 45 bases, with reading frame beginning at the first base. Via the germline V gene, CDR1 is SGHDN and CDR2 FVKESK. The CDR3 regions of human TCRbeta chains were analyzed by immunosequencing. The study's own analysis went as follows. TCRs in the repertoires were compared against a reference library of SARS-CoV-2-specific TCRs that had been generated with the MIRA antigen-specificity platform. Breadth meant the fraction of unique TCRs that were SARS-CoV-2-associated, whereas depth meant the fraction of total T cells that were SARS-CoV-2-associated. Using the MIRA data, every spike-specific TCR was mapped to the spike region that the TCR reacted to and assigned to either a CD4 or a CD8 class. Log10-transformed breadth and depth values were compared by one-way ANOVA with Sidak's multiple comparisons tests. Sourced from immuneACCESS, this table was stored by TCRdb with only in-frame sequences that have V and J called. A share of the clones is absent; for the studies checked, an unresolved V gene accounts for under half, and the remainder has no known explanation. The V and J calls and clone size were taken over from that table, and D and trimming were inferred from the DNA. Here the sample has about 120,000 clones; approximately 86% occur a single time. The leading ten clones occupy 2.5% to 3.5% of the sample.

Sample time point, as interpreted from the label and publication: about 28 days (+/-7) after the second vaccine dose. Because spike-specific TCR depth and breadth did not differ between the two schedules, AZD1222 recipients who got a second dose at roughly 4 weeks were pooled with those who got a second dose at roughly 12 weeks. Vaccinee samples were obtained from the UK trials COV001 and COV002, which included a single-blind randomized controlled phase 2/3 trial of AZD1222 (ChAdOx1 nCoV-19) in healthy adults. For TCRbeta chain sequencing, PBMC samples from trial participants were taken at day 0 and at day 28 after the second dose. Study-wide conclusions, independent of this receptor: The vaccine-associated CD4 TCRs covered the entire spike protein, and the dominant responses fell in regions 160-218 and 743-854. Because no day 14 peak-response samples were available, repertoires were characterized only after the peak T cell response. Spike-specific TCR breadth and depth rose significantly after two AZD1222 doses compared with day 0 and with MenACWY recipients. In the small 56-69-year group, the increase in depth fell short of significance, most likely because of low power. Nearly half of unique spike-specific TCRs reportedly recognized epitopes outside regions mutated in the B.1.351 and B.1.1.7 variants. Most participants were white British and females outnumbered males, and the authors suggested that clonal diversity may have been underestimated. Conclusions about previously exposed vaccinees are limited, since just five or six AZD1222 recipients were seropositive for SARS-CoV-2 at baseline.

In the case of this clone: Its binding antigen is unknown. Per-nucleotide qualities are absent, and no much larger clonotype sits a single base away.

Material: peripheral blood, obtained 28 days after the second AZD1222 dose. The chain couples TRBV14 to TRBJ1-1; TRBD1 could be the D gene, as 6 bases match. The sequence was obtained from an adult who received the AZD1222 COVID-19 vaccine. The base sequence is TGTGCCAGCAGCCCTCCTAGGACAGTGAACACTGAAGCTTTCTTT. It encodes CASSPPRTVNTEAFF.